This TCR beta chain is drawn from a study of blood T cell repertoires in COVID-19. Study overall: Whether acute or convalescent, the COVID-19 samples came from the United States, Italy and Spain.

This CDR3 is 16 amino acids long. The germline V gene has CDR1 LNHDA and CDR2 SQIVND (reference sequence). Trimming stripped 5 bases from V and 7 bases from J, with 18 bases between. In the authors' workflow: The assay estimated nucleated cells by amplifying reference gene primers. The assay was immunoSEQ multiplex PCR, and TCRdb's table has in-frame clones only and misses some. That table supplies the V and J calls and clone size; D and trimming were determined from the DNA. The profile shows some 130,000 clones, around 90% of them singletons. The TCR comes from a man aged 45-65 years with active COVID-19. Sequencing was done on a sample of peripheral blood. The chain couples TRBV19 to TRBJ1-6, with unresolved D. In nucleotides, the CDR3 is TGTGCCAGTAGTTCCTACGGTCGGGGAGGAAATTCACCCCTCCACTTT. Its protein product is CASSSYGRGGNSPLHF.